Below are 26 T cell receptor beta chains sequenced from a single sample in a study of blood T cell repertoires in COVID-19. Measured with immunoSEQ multiplex PCR; TCRdb has only the in-frame clones, and not every one. The table shows more than 300,000 clones, with around 86% occurring only once. The specimen sequenced was PBMCs or T cells enriched from blood (not recorded which). These receptors all come from a woman between 18 and 30 years old who had recovered from COVID-19.

This clone was detected only once. CDR3 region: CASSSGRTATNEKLFF. CDR3 bases: TGTGCCAGTAGTTCCGGGCGGACAGCAACTAATGAAAAACTGTTTTTT. The chain combines TRBV19 with TRBJ1-4, with D maybe TRBD1 (6 bases). Germline CDR1 and CDR2: LNHDA and SQIVND (reference sequence). V was trimmed by 5 bases and J by 0 bases, leaving 13 bases between them. The CDR3 runs to 16 residues.

This clone came up many times. The chain has TRBV6-4 and TRBJ2-1; 13 bases agree with TRBD2. V was pared by 3 bases and J by 7 bases, with 0 bases of the junction left unmatched. Germline-derived CDR1 and CDR2 are MRHNA and SNTAGT. This CDR3 contains 14 residues. In DNA form, the CDR3 reads TGTGCCAGCAGTGAGGGACTAGCGGGAAATGAGCAGTTCTTC. This encodes CASSEGLAGNEQFF.

This rearrangement joins TRBV7-9 to TRBJ2-3, with D perhaps matching TRBD1 (5 bases). The CDR3 has 15 residues. V lost 5 bases, J lost 0 bases, and 12 bases lay in between. The germline CDR1 and CDR2 sequences are SEHNR and FQNEAQ (reference sequence). CDR3 DNA: TGTGCCAGCAGCCTACAGGTCGCTAGCACAGATACGCAGTATTTT. This gives the protein CASSLQVASTDTQYF.

On this clone: One end of the junction is discordant with germline, which a read error may explain. The rearrangement links TRBV6-5 to TRBJ2-2, with a weak D call TRBD2 (7 bases). CDR1 and CDR2 (germline): MNHEY, SVGAGI. CDR3 length: 15 residues. The CDR3 loop reads CASRYWGGGTGELFF. The CDR3 DNA sequence: TGTGCCAGCCGTTACTGGGGAGGGGGTACCGGGGAGCTGTTTTTT.

This rearrangement joins TRBV3-1 (or the pseudogene TRBV3-2) to TRBJ1-2, with D unresolved. The CDR3 runs to 11 residues. The V and J ends lost 4 bases and 8 bases respectively, with 8 bases between them. Germline V gene sequence: CDR1 LGHDT, CDR2 YNNKEL (reference sequence). The CDR3 loop is CASSLSGGYTF. For the CDR3, the DNA is TGTGCCAGCAGCCTAAGCGGGGGCTACACCTTC.

The V call is TRBV3-1 (or the pseudogene TRBV3-2), the J call TRBJ2-2; TRBD2 might be the D (6 bases). There are 15 residues in the CDR3. CDR1 LGHDT and CDR2 YNNKEL come from the germline V gene (reference sequence). V was trimmed by 1 base and J by 7 bases, leaving 13 bases between them. This CDR3 is CASSQGGARGGELFF. The CDR3 DNA reads TGTGCCAGCAGCCAAGGTGGCGCGCGGGGCGGGGAGCTGTTTTTT.

This chain joins TRBV7-3 and TRBJ2-6; 7 bases are a match to TRBD1. V gave up 7 bases and J gave up 3 bases; unmatched junction bases: 15. Germline values: CDR1 SGHTA, CDR2 FQGTGA. The length of the CDR3 is 18 residues. The CDR3 spells CASTDRDGPLDGANVLTF. The DNA of the CDR3 is TGTGCCAGCACCGACAGGGACGGGCCACTCGATGGGGCCAACGTCCTGACTTTC.

This clone was picked up one time. This rearrangement joins TRBV10-2 to TRBJ1-4; 7 bases fit TRBD1. Germline V gene lookup returns CDR1 WSHSY and CDR2 SAAADI. CDR3 length equals 17 residues. V dropped 6 bases and J dropped 0; count of bases not matched to a gene: 10. DNA of the CDR3: TGCGCCAGCAGCGAACAGGGGTGGTCGGCAACTAATGAAAAACTGTTTTTT. It codes for CASSEQGWSATNEKLFF.

This chain links TRBV5-5 with TRBJ2-5; D may be TRBD2 (7 bases). Germline values: CDR1 SGHKS, CDR2 YYEKEE (reference sequence). Trimming took off 4 bases at V and 4 bases at J, with 17 bases between the two ends. The CDR3 has 15 amino acids. The CDR3 spells CASSGRGGDAETQYF. CDR3 nucleotides: TGTGCCAGCAGCGGGCGAGGGGGGGACGCAGAGACCCAGTACTTC.

V and J are TRBV13 and TRBJ1-3, with D tentatively TRBD1 (6 bases). Trimming stripped 5 bases from V and 0 bases from J, with 11 bases between. The CDR3 consists of 15 residues. Per the germline V gene, CDR1 is PRHDT and CDR2 is FYEKMQ (reference sequence). CDR3 nucleotides: TGTGCCAGCAGCCCATGGACAGCCTCTGGAAACACCATATATTTT. This gives the protein CASSPWTASGNTIYF.

V gene TRBV11-1 combines with J gene TRBJ2-3, with 10 bases identical to TRBD1. CDR1 and CDR2 (germline): SGHAT, FQDESV (reference sequence). Trimming at V came to 0 bases and at J to 0 bases, leaving 6 bases not matched to a gene. This CDR3 comprises 18 residues. The CDR3 coding sequence is TGTGCCAGCAGCTTAGCGGGGACAGGGGTCCTAAGCACAGATACGCAGTATTTT. As protein: CASSLAGTGVLSTDTQYF.

The V call is TRBV19, the J call TRBJ1-2; D is uncertain. The V gene's germline CDR1 is LNHDA and CDR2 SQIVND (reference sequence). The CDR3 runs 15 residues. Trimming removed 7 bases at V and 0 bases at J, with 15 bases between. The CDR3 region has the DNA TGTGCCAGTATCCTCGATAGTGGTTCTAACTATGGCTACACCTTC. Protein product: CASILDSGSNYGYTF.

The V gene is TRBV11-3, the J gene TRBJ1-1; 7 bases are a match to TRBD1. The V gene's germline CDR1 is SGHNT and CDR2 YENEEA. The CDR3 spans 14 residues. V lost 4 bases to trimming and J lost 5 bases; unmatched junction nucleotides: 7. The CDR3 protein is CASSSGGTATEAFF. The CDR3, as DNA: TGTGCCAGCAGCTCGGGGGGGACAGCGACTGAAGCTTTCTTT.

J is TRBJ1-1 and V is TRBV5-1; D is unclear. Trimming shortened V by 1 base and J by 11 bases, and 15 bases separated the two germline ends. Germline lookup yields CDR1 SGHRS and CDR2 YFSETQ. There are 13 residues in the CDR3. The CDR3 nucleotides read TGCGCCAGCAGCTTGCTTATGGAGGGTCTGGCTTTCTTT. Translated: CASSLLMEGLAFF.

The rearrangement joins TRBV6-5 to TRBJ1-2; D is perhaps TRBD1 (6 bases). Trimming removed 6 bases from V and 2 bases from J, with 10 bases in between. CDR3 length: 13 residues. The germline gives CDR1 MNHEY, CDR2 SVGAGI. The CDR3 reads CASRQGQNYGYTF. The CDR3, as DNA: TGTGCCAGCAGACAGGGCCAAAACTATGGCTACACCTTC.

This clone appeared many times. The CDR3 sequence is CASSFNTGVNTEAFF. CDR3 DNA sequence: TGCGCCAGCAGCTTCAATACAGGGGTAAACACTGAAGCTTTCTTT. The J gene is TRBJ1-1, the V gene TRBV5-1; the match to TRBD1 covers 7 bases. Germline values: CDR1 SGHRS, CDR2 YFSETQ. V was clipped by 2 bases and J by 2 bases; unmatched bases: 6. The CDR3 length is 15 residues. The full variable domain, completed using reference TRBV5-1 and TRBJ1-1, is KAGVTQTPRYLIKTRGQQVTLSCSPISGHRSVSWYQQTPGQGLQFLFEYFSETQRNKGNFPGRFSGRQFSNSRSEMNVSTLELGDSALYLCASSFNTGVNTEAFFGQGTRLTVV.

The chain carries TRBV5-1 and TRBJ2-3, with TRBD2 as a possible D gene (7 bases). The CDR3 spans 16 residues. Per germline, CDR1 SGHRS and CDR2 YFSETQ. The V end lost 6 bases, the J end lost 5 bases, and 22 bases lay between the germline ends. This CDR3 reads CASKKGGTTVEDTQYF. The CDR3 bases are TGCGCCAGCAAAAAGGGGGGGACAACCGTGGAAGATACGCAGTATTTT.

The chain has TRBV4-1 and TRBJ2-5, with 7 nucleotides matching TRBD1. Trimming cost V 4 bases and J 3 bases; bases outside gene matches: 11. The CDR3 is 16 amino acids. Germline V gene lookup returns CDR1 MGHRA and CDR2 YSYEKL. Here the CDR3 reads CASSRLLRGREETQYF. CDR3 DNA sequence: TGCGCCAGCAGCCGGCTTCTGAGGGGGCGAGAAGAGACCCAGTACTTC.

This chain joins TRBV9 and TRBJ2-2; 9 bases agree with TRBD2. From germline, CDR1 is SGDLS and CDR2 YYNGEE. The CDR3 length is 15 residues. Losses at the gene ends were 0 bases for V and 6 bases for J; bases not matched to a gene: 3. This CDR3 reads CASSVGGLASGELFF. In DNA form, the CDR3 reads TGTGCCAGCAGCGTAGGAGGACTAGCGTCCGGGGAGCTGTTTTTT.

The J gene is TRBJ2-3, the V gene TRBV7-9, with D possibly being TRBD1 (5 bases). Trimming cost V 3 bases and J 2 bases, with 12 bases left between them. CDR3 length: 15 amino acids. Looked up from germline, CDR1 is SEHNR and CDR2 is FQNEAQ (reference sequence). The CDR3 nucleotides read TGTGCCAGCAGCTTCCGACTTGGACACACAGATACGCAGTATTTT. Its protein is CASSFRLGHTDTQYF.

The V call is TRBV10-1, the J call TRBJ2-3; the D is unclear. CDR1 WNHNN and CDR2 SYGVQD come from the germline V gene (reference sequence). Deletions cut 0 bases from V and 2 bases from J, with 9 bases between. The CDR3 has 15 residues. The CDR3 nucleotides read TGCGCCAGCAGTGAGTCGGGCACCCTCACAGATACGCAGTATTTT. Translating gives CASSESGTLTDTQYF.

About this clone itself: The junction and the germline gene differ at one end; a read error may be behind it. The V gene is TRBV12-3 or TRBV12-4, the J gene TRBJ2-7; unclear D gene. The CDR3 covers 11 residues. CDR3 sequence reads: CASILSYGQYF. DNA of the CDR3: TGTGCCAGCATACTGTCCTACGGGCAGTACTTC.

The chain combines TRBV7-8 with TRBJ2-6; possibly TRBD2 for D (6 bases). CDR1 and CDR2 (germline): SGHVS, FQNEAQ. This CDR3 contains 16 residues. The V end lost 6 bases, the J end lost 2 bases, and 14 bases lay between the germline ends. CDR3 sequence reads: CASRTFWRAGANVLTF. In DNA form, the CDR3 reads TGTGCCAGCAGAACCTTTTGGAGGGCTGGGGCCAACGTCCTGACTTTC.

The chain combines TRBV2 with TRBJ1-2; tentatively, D is TRBD1 (6 bases). This CDR3 has 18 residues. Between the trimmed V and J ends, which lost 9 bases and 0 bases, there was a span of 26 bases. CDR1 and CDR2 (germline): SNHLY, FYNNEI. The CDR3 nucleotides read TGTGCCAGTATGGGTCGACAGGTGGGACCCTTTTCTAACTATGGCTACACCTTC. Its protein product is CASMGRQVGPFSNYGYTF.

This clone was counted a few times. This sequence joins TRBV9 and TRBJ2-7, with D possibly being TRBD1 (5 bases). V shed 0 bases and J shed 1 base, with 11 bases lying between them. The CDR3 has 15 amino acids. Germline lookup yields CDR1 SGDLS and CDR2 YYNGEE. The CDR3 reads CASSVDAGQSYEQYF. CDR3 in DNA: TGTGCCAGCAGCGTAGATGCAGGGCAATCCTACGAGCAGTACTTC.

This clone was detected once. The chain combines TRBV19 with TRBJ2-5; D is ambiguous. V lost 4 bases, J lost 1 base, and 4 bases lay in between. CDR3 length: 12 amino acids. Germline CDR1 is LNHDA and CDR2 is SQIVND (reference sequence). For the CDR3, the DNA is TGTGCCAGTAGTAACTCCCAAGAGACCCAGTACTTC. Translated, it gives CASSNSQETQYF.